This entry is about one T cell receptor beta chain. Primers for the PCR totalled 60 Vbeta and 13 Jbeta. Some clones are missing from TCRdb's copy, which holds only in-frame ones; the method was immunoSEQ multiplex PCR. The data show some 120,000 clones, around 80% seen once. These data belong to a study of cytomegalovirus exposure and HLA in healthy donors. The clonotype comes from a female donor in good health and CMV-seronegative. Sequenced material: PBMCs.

DNA of the CDR3: TGTGCCAGCAGCTTGGCCGGGGGGGCGGGTTGGGAGACCCAGTACTTC. Its translation is CASSLAGGAGWETQYF. This chain uses TRBV5-5 with TRBJ2-5; TRBD2 matches 8 bases. The CDR3 is made up of 16 amino acids. With 0 bases clipped from V and 5 bases from J, the junction kept 9 bases outside the gene matches. CDR1 and CDR2 (germline): SGHKS, YYEKEE (reference sequence).